This T cell receptor beta chain was profiled in a study of shared T cell receptors in the human thymus. Germline-derived CDR1 and CDR2 are MDHEN and SYDVKM. The CDR3 sequence is 16 residues long. V lost 2 bases, J lost 3 bases, and 7 bases stayed unmatched. Method: immunoSEQ multiplex PCR; TCRdb's copy keeps in-frame clones and lacks some. The sample gives hundreds of thousands of clones, 80% to 90% of which show up once; roughly 0.0089% is in the top ten. This same sample was also part of a study on human thymus T cells. As reported in that work: Corrective surgery for congenital heart defects was being performed on the healthy Finnish infants who were the donors. Thymus was obtained from resections taken during corrective heart surgery. Thymic and blood repertoires appeared to show biased V and J gene usage. Related studies found that unrelated individuals share highly overlapping thymic repertoires.

The TCR originated in a boy in the first two years of life with a congenital heart defect. Material for sequencing was thymocytes. The J gene is TRBJ1-1, the V gene TRBV28; 9 bases are shared with TRBD1. The CDR3 DNA is TGTGCCAGCAGTTTAACCGGGACAGGGATATACACTGAAGCTTTCTTT. Translation: CASSLTGTGIYTEAFF.